These 17 T cell receptor beta chains were all obtained from the same sample, sequenced in a study of T cell clusters in autoimmune cytopenias. TRB amplification used approximately 0.25 ug of peripheral blood genomic DNA. TRB was amplified by touch-down multiplex PCR, primer pools A and B combined. TCRdb reprocessed the multiplex PCR reads and reports one entry per CDR3 protein, with no DNA. Recorded here are under 9,500 distinct CDR3 sequences; the top ten clones represent about 5%. Sequenced material: peripheral blood. The source of these receptors is a human donor with an autoimmune cytopenia or autoimmune hepatitis (not recorded which).

Measured by frequency, this clonotype is medium-sized. V usage is TRBV7-3 and J usage is TRBJ2-2; the D gene TCRdb calls, TRBD2, cannot be checked with no DNA. The CDR3 covers 17 residues. CDR1 is SGHTA and CDR2 is FQGTGA in the germline V gene. The CDR3 reads CASSPQRDPPNTGELFF.

This clonotype is classed as medium-sized by frequency. V usage is TRBV15 and J usage is TRBJ1-1; TCRdb returns TRBD1, unconfirmable since there is no DNA. The germline gives CDR1 LNHNV, CDR2 YYDKDF (reference sequence). CDR3 length: 15 residues. The CDR3 loop is CATSSFFPGHTEAFF. Complete variable domain (other parts from reference TRBV15 and TRBJ1-1): DAMVIQNPRYQVTQFGKPVTLSCSQTLNHNVMYWYQQKSSQAPKLLFHYYDKDFNNEADTPDNFQSRRPNTSFCFLDIRSPGLGDTAMYLCATSSFFPGHTEAFFGQGTRLTVV.

This clonotype is medium-sized (0.01 to 0.1%) by frequency. This chain uses TRBV30 with TRBJ1-1; TCRdb's D call of TRBD1 is untestable without DNA. The CDR3 consists of 14 residues. Germline V gives CDR1 GTSNPN, CDR2 SVGIG (reference sequence). The CDR3 sequence is CAWSVSGIGAEAFF.

V is TRBV28 and J is TRBJ2-1; TCRdb's D call of TRBD2 is untestable without DNA. CDR3 length equals 18 residues. The germline V gene has CDR1 MDHEN and CDR2 SYDVKM. The CDR3 sequence is CASRSTKAGGRSYNEQFF.

In terms of frequency, this clonotype is medium-sized. This chain links TRBV6-5 with TRBJ2-1; TCRdb's D call, TRBD2, is unchecked because there is no DNA. Germline CDR1 is MNHEY and CDR2 is SVGAGI. CDR3 size: 15 residues. CDR3 amino acids: CASRGLAGGDNEQFF.

The chain has TRBV6-5 and TRBJ1-5; TCRdb names TRBD1, which stays unverified in the absence of DNA. From germline, CDR1 is MNHEY and CDR2 SVGAGI. This CDR3 has 15 amino acids. The CDR3 sequence: CASSYSDRGYQPQHF.

This chain uses TRBV24-1 with TRBJ2-3; checking the TCRdb D call of TRBD2 is not possible without DNA. The CDR3 is 18 residues long. Germline CDR1 and CDR2: KGHDR and SFDVKD. CDR3 loop: CATSDGAGTSGVRDTQYF.

Considering frequency, this clonotype is medium-sized. The CDR3 reads CASSQQGPEAFF. The chain uses TRBV12-3 or TRBV12-4 and TRBJ1-1; TCRdb outputs TRBD1, but without DNA this stays unchecked. This CDR3 is built from 12 residues.

Its frequency marks this clonotype as medium-sized. The chain couples TRBV4-2 to TRBJ2-2. The CDR3 extends over 11 amino acids. Germline loops: CDR1 LGHNA, CDR2 YNFKEQ. The CDR3 protein is CASTRHGELFF.

The chain employs TRBV6-6 and TRBJ2-5; TCRdb returns TRBD1, unconfirmable since there is no DNA. Germline V CDR1 and CDR2: MNHNY, SVGAGI (reference sequence). The CDR3 is 16 amino acids. CDR3 protein: CASSSTGTGLRETQYF.

V is TRBV4-1 and J is TRBJ1-4; there is no DNA to check the TCRdb D call of TRBD1. Per the germline V gene, CDR1 is MGHRA and CDR2 is YSYEKL. The CDR3 consists of 14 residues. This CDR3 reads CASSNTGRREKLFF.

In terms of frequency, this clonotype is medium-sized (0.01 to 0.1%). The V gene is TRBV29-1, the J gene TRBJ2-5; TCRdb's assignment of TRBD1 cannot be checked, as there is no DNA. Germline-derived CDR1 and CDR2 are SQVTM and ANQGSEA. There are 14 residues in the CDR3. This CDR3 reads CSVAGTGPKETQYF. The variable domain in full, completed from reference TRBV29-1 and TRBJ2-5, reads SAVISQKPSRDICQRGTSLTIQCQVDSQVTMMFWYRQQPGQSLTLIATANQGSEATYESGFVIDKFPISRPNLTFSTLTVSNMSPEDSSIYLCSVAGTGPKETQYFGPGTRLLVL.

Considering frequency, this clonotype is medium-sized (0.01 to 0.1%). This chain links TRBV6-1 with TRBJ1-1. This CDR3 is built from 13 residues. Germline V gives CDR1 MNHNS, CDR2 SASEGT. The CDR3 spells CASSIMGNTEAFF.

V usage is TRBV5-6 and J usage is TRBJ2-7; TCRdb designates TRBD1, a call that cannot be tested without DNA. This CDR3 spans 14 amino acids. Germline V lookup: CDR1 SGHDT, CDR2 YYEEEE. CDR3 protein: CASSPAGTVYEQYF.

Its frequency marks this clonotype as medium-sized. This chain uses TRBV6-6 with TRBJ2-2; TCRdb designates TRBD2, a call that cannot be tested without DNA. The CDR3 has 13 amino acids. The germline gives CDR1 MNHNY, CDR2 SVGAGI (reference sequence). The CDR3 reads CASSATDTGELFF.

The gene calls are TRBV20-1 and TRBJ2-1; the D gene TCRdb calls, TRBD2, cannot be checked with no DNA. This CDR3 contains 17 residues. From germline, CDR1 is DFQATT and CDR2 SNEGSKA (reference sequence). The CDR3 protein is CSARGSVTSGSRGEQFF.

This chain joins TRBV28 and TRBJ1-5; lacking DNA, the TRBD1 call made by TCRdb goes unchecked. The germline CDR1 and CDR2 sequences are MDHEN and SYDVKM. The CDR3 is 18 residues long. The CDR3 loop is CASMAPPSLSLGNQPQHF.